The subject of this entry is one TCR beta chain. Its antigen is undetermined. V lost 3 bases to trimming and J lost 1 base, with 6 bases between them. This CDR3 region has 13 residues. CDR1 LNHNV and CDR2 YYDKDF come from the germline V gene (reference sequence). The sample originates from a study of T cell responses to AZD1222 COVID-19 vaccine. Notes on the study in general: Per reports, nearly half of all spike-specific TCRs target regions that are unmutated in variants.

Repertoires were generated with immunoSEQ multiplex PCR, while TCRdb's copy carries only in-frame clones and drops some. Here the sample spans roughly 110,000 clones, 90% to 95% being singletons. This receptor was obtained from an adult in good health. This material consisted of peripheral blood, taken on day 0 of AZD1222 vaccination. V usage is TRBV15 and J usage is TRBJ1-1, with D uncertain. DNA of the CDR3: TGTGCCACCAGCAGGGAATGGAACACTGAAGCTTTCTTT. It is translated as CATSREWNTEAFF.